This TCR beta chain comes out of a study of shared clonotypes between healthy human individuals. Study findings and constraints: The study found lower generation probabilities in non-shared clonotypes than in those shared by all four donors.

The CDR3 runs 17 residues. An even split of each subset's genomic DNA across several immunoSEQ plates was performed. TCRdb's copy holds only in-frame clones and misses some; the assay was immunoSEQ multiplex PCR. Of some 2.4 million clones listed, approximately 94% are singletons. Partitioning of CD4+ cells yielded a CD45RA+ naive subset and a CD45RA-negative memory subset. Remarks on this clone: Its antigen is unknown.

The receptor's source is a man younger than 35 in good health. Some clones in this sample may be carry-over from other donors' samples. Sequencing was carried out using naive CD4+ T cells from PBMCs. Stated subset: CD45RA+ positively selected. The V gene is TRBV21-1, the J gene TRBJ1-1. TRBV21-1 is labeled a pseudogene. CDR3 loop: CASSIAGEGRLNTEAFF. The CDR3 DNA follows: TGTGCCAGCAGCATTGCCGGGGAGGGCAGATTGAACACTGAAGCTTTCTTT.